The entry below describes one T cell receptor (beta chain). The antigen remains unidentified. Germline CDR1 reads SGDLS; CDR2 reads YYNGEE. The CDR3 sequence is 15 residues long. The V and J ends lost 0 bases and 0 bases respectively, with 10 bases between them. The sample belongs to a study of T cell responses to AZD1222 COVID-19 vaccine. Findings of the study overall: Baseline serostatus was positive in only a handful of AZD1222 recipients. Per reports, nearly half of all spike-specific TCRs target regions that are unmutated in variants. Repertoire sampling occurred only after the peak T cell response.

The data were produced by immunoSEQ multiplex PCR, yet TCRdb's version contains in-frame clones alone and is incomplete. The sample records 80,000 to 130,000 clones, roughly 89% being singletons. The J gene is TRBJ2-7, the V gene TRBV9; D is unresolved. The sequence was obtained from an adult in good health. The source was peripheral blood, collected on day 0 of AZD1222 vaccination. Written as DNA, the CDR3 is TGTGCCAGCAGCGTAGACCCAGGTAACTCCTACGAGCAGTACTTC. This encodes CASSVDPGNSYEQYF.